Listed below are T cell receptor beta chains from one sample, sequenced in a study of monozygotic twins with inflammatory bowel disease. TCRdb reanalyzed the 5' RACE reads and collapses them to one entry per CDR3 protein, without DNA. The table for this sample gives under 350,000 distinct CDR3 sequences. The sequenced sample consisted of blood. These receptors were obtained from a human donor with ulcerative colitis or Crohn's disease, or a healthy co-twin of an affected twin (not recorded which). Both conserved end residues are part of each CDR3. The order of the fields is J gene, V gene, CDR3 protein.

>TRBJ2-5|TRBV7-9
CASSLRDYEETQYF
>TRBJ2-5|TRBV6-5
CASSSYLAGQETQYF
>TRBJ1-5|TRBV9
CASSVTNRGSNQPQHF
>TRBJ2-2|TRBV11-2
CASSQDNSFANTGELFF
>TRBJ2-7|TRBV20-1
CSARATGGSGYEQYF
>TRBJ2-1|TRBV12-3/TRBV12-4
CASSPQRGNEQFF
>TRBJ2-2|TRBV20-1
CSARAGGRDTGELFF
>TRBJ1-4|TRBV12-3/TRBV12-4
CASSLLRNEKPFF
>TRBJ2-1|TRBV27
CASSLSVWTANNEQFF
>TRBJ2-3|TRBV30
CAWSPPLAGGHSSTDTQYF
>TRBJ1-1|TRBV5-1
CASSLTLDRRLDTEAFF
>TRBJ2-1|TRBV6-5
CASSYAKPRDRNKQFF
>TRBJ2-1|TRBV15
CATSRVGVGGRQSSEQFF
>TRBJ1-1|TRBV5-4
CASSFSTDTEAFF
>TRBJ1-1|TRBV7-6
CASSLWELNTEAFF
>TRBJ2-7|TRBV6-5
CASMGLYEQYF
>TRBJ2-7|TRBV4-3
CASSQESLVGYEQYF